This T cell receptor (beta chain) was sequenced for a study of T cells in Graves' hyperthyroidism and ophthalmopathy (dated by TCRdb to the late 2010s). Regarding the complete study: Peripheral blood was sampled at the time of initial diagnosis, prior to any treatment. TCR V-J signatures able to tell the groups apart were searched for in a discovery cohort of more than 90 patients, of whom 43 had Graves' ophthalmopathy and some 60 had stable Graves' hyperthyroidism. Prospective prediction of ophthalmopathy was tested in an independent validation cohort consisting of fewer than 20 hyperthyroidism patients and some 17 patients who later progressed to ophthalmopathy. The roughly 100 discovery patients were randomly divided into training and test sets at a 7:3 ratio. In addition, the study compared T-cell repertoires in thyroid tissue and in blood from 6 or 7 Graves' hyperthyroidism patients. After blood sampling, hyperthyroidism patients were treated with methimazole at a starting dose of 30 mg daily, and ophthalmopathy patients were treated with high-dose intravenous methylprednisolone. The paper describes TCR Vbeta CDR3 sequencing of 140 or so peripheral blood samples, made up of about 41 ophthalmopathy patients, 70 to 75 hyperthyroidism patients and some 17 progressor patients.

TCR beta CDR3 regions were amplified from RNA transcripts. For the first round of RT-PCR on the TCR CDR3, the HTBI primer set was used together with the Qiagen OneStep RT-PCR kit. Libraries were constructed in a second round of multiplex PCR, after which size selection and purification were carried out. The libraries were sequenced on an Illumina HiSeq2000 using paired-end 100 bp reads. The study's own analysis went as follows. Raw data were processed with SOAPnuke, discarding reads with adapters, uncalled bases, mean Phred below 15, or no exact constant-primer or identifier match. COPE v1.2.5 was used to merge the high-quality paired reads, and each unique nucleotide sequence was defined as a clonotype. MiTCR v1.1 was used to align the clonotypes against IMGT TRBV, TRBD and TRBJ reference segments. The analysis was restricted to V-J combinations with a frequency above 0.0001, which together covered just over 99% of the repertoires. The TCS score was defined as the ratio of F50 (clonal expansion) to E x V (chaos), calculated using BLOSUM62-based TCRdist between CDR3 peptides within each V-J. Welch's t-statistics and random forest reduced 450 to 600 V-J features to fewer than 15, which were used in a naive Bayes classifier (R e1071). The similarity between thyroid and blood repertoires was quantified using the Morisita-Horn index. The public sequencing data were trimmed at Q25 with fastp and processed into clonotypes with MiXCR by TCRdb, which kept only in-frame beta chains. When rows share a CDR3 protein, they turn into one entry using the most common DNA and genes. For this entry, the V and J calls and clone size follow TCRdb and not the study's own pipeline. This sample comprises more than 50,000 distinct CDR3 sequences, around 50% of them detected only once. 2.5% to 3.5% of the sample comes from the top ten.

Ophthalmopathy patients had moderately to severely active disease, Clinical Activity Score of at least 3, NOSPECS grade of at least 4, and duration under 3 months. Exclusion was applied to patients with uncontrolled infections, other autoimmune diseases, pregnancy or lactation. Diagnoses were based on clinical symptoms, serum thyroxine and TRAb, thyroid ultrasound and orbital computed tomography. Ficoll-Paque density gradient centrifugation was used to isolate PBMCs from about 10 ml of fresh peripheral blood. Total RNA was extracted with Trizol reagent, and quality was checked on an Agilent 2100 Bioanalyzer. The V and J ends are trimmed by 0 bases and 1 base, leaving 7 bases between them. The CDR3 has 15 amino acids, counting the end cysteine and phenylalanine. Only CDR3 DNA is held: 45 bases, read in frame from base 1. From a lookup of the germline V gene (reference sequence), CDR1 and CDR2 are SEHNR and FQNEAQ.

Concerning this clonotype itself: Its antigen remains undetermined. No base qualities exist here, and no much larger clone lies one base off it.

Results the study describes overall, beyond this receptor: Ophthalmopathy was separated from stable hyperthyroidism by a 13 V-J signature model, with over 85% sensitivity and 81% to 83% specificity obtained in cross-validation and 80%/75% obtained in testing. Most expanded thyroid clonotypes (frequency above 0.001) were also detected in blood, a finding suggesting that blood repertoires may reflect thyroid immune responses. Sample size was not statistically predetermined, and blinding of investigators to group allocation was not performed. During validation, the model predicted progression to ophthalmopathy a median of approximately 6.5 months ahead of onset, with more than 55% sensitivity and 72% to 85% specificity.

In this chain, TRBV7-9 is recombined with TRBJ2-4; no confident D gene assignment can be made. This TCR was recovered from a woman aged 55-69 years with Graves' ophthalmopathy. Sequencing input: blood. The DNA is TGTGCCAGCAGCTTAGCGGGGATGGCCAAAAACATTCAGTACTTC. It is translated as CASSLAGMAKNIQYF. The CDR3, completed at both ends by the reference TRBV7-9 and TRBJ2-4 genes, gives the full variable domain DTGVSQNPRHKITKRGQNVTFRCDPISEHNRLYWYRQTLGQGPEFLTYFQNEAQLEKSRLLSDRFSAERPKGSFSTLEIQRTEQGDSAMYLCASSLAGMAKNIQYFGAGTRLSVL.